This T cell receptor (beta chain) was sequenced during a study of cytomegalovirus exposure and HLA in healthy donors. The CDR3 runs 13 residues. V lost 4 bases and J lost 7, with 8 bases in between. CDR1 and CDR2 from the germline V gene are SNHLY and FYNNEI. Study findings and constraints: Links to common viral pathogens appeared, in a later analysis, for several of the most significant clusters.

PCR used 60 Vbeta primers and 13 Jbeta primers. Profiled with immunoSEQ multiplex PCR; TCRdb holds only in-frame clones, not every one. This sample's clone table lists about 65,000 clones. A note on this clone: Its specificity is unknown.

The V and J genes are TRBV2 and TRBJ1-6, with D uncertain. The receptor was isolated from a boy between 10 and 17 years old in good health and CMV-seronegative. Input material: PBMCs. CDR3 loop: CASSGHLNSPLHF. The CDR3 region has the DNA TGTGCCAGCAGTGGACACCTGAATTCACCCCTCCACTTT.